The 32 T cell receptor beta chains presented below share a single source sample, sequenced in a study of T cell repertoires in cytomegalovirus infection. TCRdb reprocessed the reads with MiXCR, giving one entry per CDR3 protein. The table includes about 190,000 distinct CDR3 sequences, approximately 30% detected once. The sample comprised PBMCs. The origin of the receptors is a human donor in good health (CMV status not recorded). Some clones in this sample may be carry-over from other donors' samples.

Many counts were recorded for this clonotype. The chain couples TRBV27 to TRBJ2-5, with TRBD2 matching 9 bases. After removal of 6 bases from V and 5 bases from J, the junction contained 10 bases not matched to a gene. CDR3 size: 15 residues. Germline V gene data show CDR1 as MNHEY and CDR2 as SMNVEV (reference sequence). CDR3 in amino acids: CASSRLAARRETQYF. Written as DNA, the CDR3 is TGTGCCAGCAGCCGACTAGCGGCCCGGCGGGAGACCCAGTACTTC.

The rearrangement uses TRBV29-1 and TRBJ2-7; D is undetermined. This CDR3 has 11 residues. CDR1 and CDR2 (germline): SQVTM, ANQGSEA. Trimming removed 0 bases from V and 12 bases from J, with 12 bases in between. In DNA form, the CDR3 reads TGCAGCGTTGAAGATCGAAGGGCGCGGTACTTC. Amino acid sequence: CSVEDRRARYF.

This clonotype was detected a few times. The chain couples TRBV13 to TRBJ2-1; 7 nucleotides align to TRBD2. V was pared by 5 bases and J by 5 bases, with 6 bases of the junction left unmatched. Germline CDR1 is PRHDT and CDR2 is FYEKMQ (reference sequence). This CDR3 spans 14 amino acids. The CDR3 sequence is CASSRGLVNNEQFF. The CDR3 region has the DNA TGTGCCAGCAGCCGTGGACTAGTCAACAATGAGCAGTTCTTC.

A few counts support this clonotype. The chain couples TRBV7-6 to TRBJ2-2, with no clear D. The CDR3 has 14 amino acids. Per the germline V gene, CDR1 is SGHVS and CDR2 is FNYEAQ. Between the trimmed V and J ends, which lost 2 bases and 0 bases, there was a span of 4 bases. The CDR3, as DNA: TGTGCCAGCAGCTTATTGGCGAACACCGGGGAGCTGTTTTTT. This sequence encodes CASSLLANTGELFF.

V and J are TRBV7-9 and TRBJ2-7; D is unclear. This CDR3 is built from 12 residues. The germline V and J ends were trimmed by 4 bases and 7 bases, with 11 bases remaining between them. Germline CDR1 reads SEHNR; CDR2 reads FQNEAQ (reference sequence). CDR3 nucleotide sequence: TGTGCCAGCAGCTCTCACTTCGGGGAGCAGTACTTC. Translating gives CASSSHFGEQYF.

This chain uses TRBV6-2 or TRBV6-3 with TRBJ1-2, with no clear D. The CDR3 is 15 amino acids. V dropped 2 bases and J dropped 8 bases, with 18 bases sitting between them. Germline V gene lookup returns CDR1 MNHEY and CDR2 SVGEGT. The CDR3 bases are TGTGCCAGCAGTTACCCCGTGGACCCGGATGGAGGCTACACCTTC. This sequence encodes CASSYPVDPDGGYTF.

The chain recombines TRBV28 with TRBJ1-5; 10 bases are shared with TRBD1. Germline CDR1 is MDHEN and CDR2 is SYDVKM. With 1 base clipped from V and 1 base from J, the junction kept 4 bases outside the gene matches. The CDR3 extends over 17 amino acids. The CDR3 coding sequence is TGTGCCAGCAGTTTATACGGGACAGGGGTCAGCAATCAGCCCCAGCATTTT. Residues: CASSLYGTGVSNQPQHF.

The chain combines TRBV5-1 with TRBJ2-7, with a weak D call TRBD2 (5 bases). This CDR3 is 15 amino acids long. Germline-derived CDR1 and CDR2 are SGHRS and YFSETQ. The ends were cut back, 0 bases at V and 6 bases at J, with 16 bases in the middle. CDR3: CASSLDGPQLGEQYF. The CDR3, as DNA: TGCGCCAGCAGCTTGGATGGGCCTCAACTAGGCGAGCAGTACTTC.

The genes are TRBV6-1 and TRBJ1-1, with 10 bases identical to TRBD1. Unmatched junction bases numbered 3, after V lost 4 bases and J lost 1 base. Per the germline V gene, CDR1 is MNHNS and CDR2 is SASEGT. CDR3 length equals 15 residues. The CDR3 loop reads CASSARQGANTEAFF. In DNA, the CDR3 is TGTGCCAGCAGTGCACGACAGGGGGCGAACACTGAAGCTTTCTTT.

This clonotype was found a few times. The CDR3 DNA follows: TGTGCCAGCAGTTCAGGGTTCGGGGCTTTCTTT. Translation gives CASSSGFGAFF. The rearrangement links TRBV12-3 or TRBV12-4 to TRBJ1-1; the D gene is possibly TRBD1 (5 bases). V lost 4 bases, J lost 11 bases, and 11 bases lay in between. The CDR3 sequence is 11 residues long.

This chain links TRBV12-3 or TRBV12-4 with TRBJ1-5, with a tentative D call TRBD1 (5 bases). The CDR3 extends over 16 amino acids. Trimming removed 5 bases at V and 2 bases at J, with 16 bases between. Here the CDR3 reads CASSPPWDGRNQPQHF. The DNA of the CDR3 is TGTGCCAGCAGTCCCCCCTGGGACGGTCGCAATCAGCCCCAGCATTTT.

This clonotype was detected a few times. V and J are TRBV4-3 and TRBJ2-5, with 7 bases matching TRBD1. Germline V CDR1 and CDR2: LGHNA, YSLEER. The CDR3 covers 15 residues. Losses at the gene ends were 1 base for V and 5 bases for J; bases not matched to a gene: 7. This chain's CDR3 is CASSQGTGASETQYF. The DNA for the CDR3 is TGCGCCAGCAGCCAAGGAACAGGGGCCTCGGAGACCCAGTACTTC.

This clonotype turned up a few times. J is TRBJ2-5 and V is TRBV4-1; 8 nucleotides align to TRBD1. Germline V lookup: CDR1 MGHRA, CDR2 YSYEKL. The CDR3 consists of 16 residues. Losses at the gene ends were 6 bases for V and 2 bases for J; bases not matched to a gene: 11. The CDR3 spells CASSRQTGAAQETQYF. In DNA form, the CDR3 reads TGCGCCAGCAGTCGTCAGACAGGGGCCGCACAAGAGACCCAGTACTTC.

The CDR3 loop is CASSLGPGQSSYEQYF. DNA of the CDR3: TGTGCCAGCAGCTTGGGCCCGGGACAGAGCTCCTACGAGCAGTACTTC. This rearrangement joins TRBV7-6 to TRBJ2-7, with 7 nucleotides matching TRBD1. CDR1 and CDR2 from the germline V gene are SGHVS and FNYEAQ. The length of the CDR3 is 16 residues. Trimming at V came to 3 bases and at J to 0 bases, leaving 8 bases not matched to a gene. The full variable domain, its missing parts supplied by reference TRBV7-6 and TRBJ2-7, is GAGVSQSPRYKVTKRGQDVALRCDPISGHVSLYWYRQALGQGPEFLTYFNYEAQQDKSGLPNDRFSAERPEGSISTLTIQRTEQRDSAMYRCASSLGPGQSSYEQYFGPGTRLTVT.

V gene TRBV10-3 combines with J gene TRBJ1-5; D not certain. The CDR3 has 13 amino acids. The germline V gene has CDR1 ENHRY and CDR2 SYGVKD. V lost 3 bases and J lost 3, with 6 bases in between. The CDR3 region is CAISERDNQPQHF. CDR3 DNA: TGTGCCATCAGTGAACGAGACAATCAGCCCCAGCATTTT.

This clonotype was observed a handful of times. This sequence joins TRBV11-1 and TRBJ1-6; D call uncertain. V lost 4 bases to trimming and J lost 3 bases, with 7 bases between them. The CDR3 covers 14 residues. CDR1 is SGHAT and CDR2 is FQDESV in the germline V gene (reference sequence). The CDR3 region is CASSSGYYNSPLHF. The CDR3 DNA is TGTGCCAGCAGCTCGGGGTACTATAATTCACCCCTCCACTTT.

The V call is TRBV6-6, the J call TRBJ2-5, with TRBD2 matching 15 bases. The CDR3 runs 16 residues. Germline V gene lookup returns CDR1 MNHNY and CDR2 SVGAGI (reference sequence). Trimming took 8 bases from V and 5 from J; bases not matched to a gene: 9. The CDR3 DNA follows: TGTGCCAGCGGAAGGACTAGCGGGGGGGCCCAGGAGACCCAGTACTTC. Encoded protein: CASGRTSGGAQETQYF.

This clonotype was recorded a few times. The genes are TRBV6-1 and TRBJ1-6; TRBD1 might be the D (6 bases). The germline V gene has CDR1 MNHNS and CDR2 SASEGT. V was shortened by 6 bases and J by 7 bases, with 13 bases between the two germline ends. The CDR3 consists of 14 residues. The chain's CDR3 is CASSNQDSNSPLHF. The CDR3, as DNA: TGTGCCAGCAGCAACCAGGACAGCAATTCACCCCTCCACTTT.

In its sample, this clonotype was seen a few times. The rearrangement links TRBV6-6 to TRBJ2-3; D tentatively reads TRBD1 or TRBD2 (6 bases each). CDR3 length: 16 residues. Germline CDR1 is MNHNY and CDR2 is SVGAGI (reference sequence). Trimming cost V 6 bases and J 0 bases, with 16 bases left between them. This CDR3 is CASRNTGGLSTDTQYF. CDR3 nucleotide sequence: TGTGCCAGCAGGAACACCGGGGGCCTTAGCACAGATACGCAGTATTTT.

This clonotype was observed many times. The chain employs TRBV7-2 and TRBJ1-1; possibly TRBD1 for D (5 bases). CDR3 length: 17 amino acids. V was shortened by 1 base and J by 1 base, with 16 bases between the two germline ends. Germline V gene lookup returns CDR1 SGHTA and CDR2 FQGNSA. CDR3 loop: CASSLVIPGPTNTEAFF. The CDR3, as DNA: TGTGCCAGCAGCTTAGTCATCCCGGGACCGACGAACACTGAAGCTTTCTTT. The variable domain in full, completed from reference TRBV7-2 and TRBJ1-1, reads GAGVSQSPSNKVTEKGKDVELRCDPISGHTALYWYRQSLGQGLEFLIYFQGNSAPDKSGLPSDRFSAERTGGSVSTLTIQRTQQEDSAVYLCASSLVIPGPTNTEAFFGQGTRLTVV.

A few counts support this clonotype. The chain combines TRBV27 with TRBJ2-3; D call uncertain. The CDR3 extends over 17 amino acids. V lost 1 base to trimming and J lost 0 bases, with 14 bases between them. Germline V lookup: CDR1 MNHEY, CDR2 SMNVEV (reference sequence). CDR3 DNA sequence: TGTGCCAGCAGTTTATTGTCTCCCAGGCCAAGCACAGATACGCAGTATTTT. This encodes CASSLLSPRPSTDTQYF.

The chain recombines TRBV6-2 or TRBV6-3 with TRBJ1-1; TRBD1 is a possible D gene (6 bases). The CDR3 runs 12 residues. V lost 3 bases to trimming and J lost 8 bases, with 10 bases between them. Germline V gives CDR1 MNHEY, CDR2 SVGEGT. The CDR3 region is CASSYGGLEAFF. The CDR3, as DNA: TGTGCCAGCAGTTATGGGGGGCTGGAAGCTTTCTTT.

This clonotype was counted between two and nine times. At one end, the junction sequence differs from germline, possibly due to a read error. The V gene is TRBV20-1, the J gene TRBJ2-7, with 14 bases identical to TRBD2. The CDR3 covers 16 residues. Germline values: CDR1 DFQATT, CDR2 SNEGSKA (reference sequence). This CDR3 reads CSASRTSGGNSHEQYF. CDR3 bases: TGCAGTGCTAGCAGGACTAGCGGGGGGAACTCCCACGAGCAGTACTTC.

In its sample, this clonotype was seen a few times. The J gene is TRBJ2-7, the V gene TRBV5-6; D could derive from TRBD1 or TRBD2 (5 bases each). The CDR3 runs to 14 residues. V was trimmed by 2 bases and J by 0 bases, leaving 9 bases between them. CDR1 and CDR2 from the germline V gene are SGHDT and YYEEEE. The CDR3 DNA follows: TGTGCCAGCAGCTTAGGGACCATCTCCTACGAGCAGTACTTC. Its protein is CASSLGTISYEQYF.

The CDR3 reads CASTLDRGWDQPQHF. The CDR3 DNA sequence: TGTGCCAGCACCCTTGACAGAGGCTGGGATCAGCCCCAGCATTTT. J is TRBJ1-5 and V is TRBV6-1; D perhaps matches TRBD1 (5 bases). CDR3 length equals 15 residues. Germline V gives CDR1 MNHNS, CDR2 SASEGT. V was clipped by 7 bases and J by 5 bases, with 18 bases between them.

The chain uses TRBV29-1 and TRBJ2-1; the D gene is possibly TRBD1 (5 bases). The germline V gene encodes CDR1 SQVTM and CDR2 ANQGSEA. This CDR3 comprises 13 residues. Deletions cut 5 bases from V and 7 bases from J, with 15 bases between. CDR3 sequence reads: CSVHPARVNEQFF. In DNA form, the CDR3 reads TGCAGCGTTCACCCCGCCAGGGTAAATGAGCAGTTCTTC.

The CDR3 loop is CASSEKRQGVNNEQFF. The CDR3, as DNA: TGTGCCAGCAGTGAAAAGCGGCAGGGGGTGAACAATGAGCAGTTCTTC. This chain joins TRBV2 and TRBJ2-1, with 7 positions matching TRBD1. CDR1 and CDR2 (germline): SNHLY, FYNNEI. Unmatched junction bases numbered 9, after V lost 2 bases and J lost 5 bases. The CDR3 consists of 16 residues.

This chain connects TRBV5-1 to TRBJ1-2; 7 positions agree with TRBD1. Trimming removed 4 bases from V and 7 bases from J; junction bases left unmatched: 7. The CDR3 totals 13 residues. Looked up from germline, CDR1 is SGHRS and CDR2 is YFSETQ. CDR3 in amino acids: CASSQTGVSGYTF. CDR3 DNA sequence: TGCGCCAGCAGCCAAACAGGGGTCTCTGGCTACACCTTC.

This clonotype was observed at least ten times. The V call is TRBV7-8, the J call TRBJ1-3, with TRBD1 as a possible D gene (6 bases). Germline V gene lookup returns CDR1 SGHVS and CDR2 FQNEAQ. The CDR3 runs 15 residues. Deletions cut 9 bases from V and 0 bases from J, with 15 bases between. The CDR3 DNA follows: TGTGCCAGTTCCCCGGGACACTTCTCTGGAAACACCATATATTTT. It translates to CASSPGHFSGNTIYF.

With respect to this clonotype: A read error may produce the germline difference seen at one junction end. The chain recombines TRBV12-3 or TRBV12-4 with TRBJ1-4; possible D gene TRBD1, 6 bases. The CDR3 is made up of 15 amino acids. The CDR3 sequence is CASSSALGGNGKLFF. The CDR3 region has the DNA TGTGCCAGCAGTTCTGCTTTGGGGGGCAATGGAAAACTGTTTTTT.

V is TRBV6-4 and J is TRBJ1-5; a weak D match, TRBD1 (5 bases). Germline V gives CDR1 MRHNA, CDR2 SNTAGT. The ends were cut back, 3 bases at V and 5 bases at J, with 14 bases in the middle. The CDR3 spans 15 residues. CDR3 coding DNA: TGTGCCAGCAGTGAATCAGGGAGGGAGGATCAGCCCCAGCATTTT. Residues: CASSESGREDQPQHF.

This clonotype has more than one count but fewer than ten. V and J are TRBV20-1 and TRBJ2-1, with D perhaps assigned TRBD1 or TRBD2 (5 bases each). This CDR3 region has 14 residues. The ends were cut back, 1 base at V and 9 bases at J, with 16 bases in the middle. The germline V gene encodes CDR1 DFQATT and CDR2 SNEGSKA (reference sequence). DNA of the CDR3: TGCAGTGCTAGAGGAAGGGGTAGGAGGAGTGAGCAGTTCTTC. Amino acids: CSARGRGRRSEQFF.